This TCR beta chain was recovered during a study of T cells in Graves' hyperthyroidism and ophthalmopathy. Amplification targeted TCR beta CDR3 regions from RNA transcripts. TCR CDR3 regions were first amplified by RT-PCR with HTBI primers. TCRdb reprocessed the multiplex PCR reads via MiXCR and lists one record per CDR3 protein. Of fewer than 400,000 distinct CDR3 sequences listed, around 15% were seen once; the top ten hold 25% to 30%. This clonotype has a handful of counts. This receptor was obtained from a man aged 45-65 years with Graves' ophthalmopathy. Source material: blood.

The CDR3 bases are TGCAGCTCACAGGAAAACACCGGGGAGCTGTTTTTT. This encodes CSSQENTGELFF. This chain joins TRBV29-1 and TRBJ2-2, with D possibly being TRBD1 (5 bases). The CDR3 covers 12 residues. Germline assignment: CDR1 SQVTM and CDR2 ANQGSEA. V dropped 8 bases and J dropped 2 bases, with 9 bases sitting between them.